Shown below are 8 T cell receptor beta chains from a single sample sequenced in a study of naive and memory T cell subsets. The library had UMIs added by 3' ligation of an oligonucleotide to TCR cDNA. Four PCR rounds used nested alpha and beta constant region primers plus the SP2 primer. Via MiXCR, TCRdb re-called the 5' RACE reads, giving one row per CDR3 protein. The sample gives more than 50,000 distinct CDR3 sequences, more than 6% of which show up once; 15% to 20% is in the top ten. These receptors were taken from a female donor in good health.

This clonotype appeared many times. The chain uses TRBV19 and TRBJ1-5; D gene ambiguous. V was trimmed by 7 bases and J by 2 bases, leaving 12 bases between them. This CDR3 is 14 amino acids long. Germline V gives CDR1 LNHDA, CDR2 SQIVND (reference sequence). This CDR3 reads CASKQEFGNQPQHF. The CDR3 nucleotides read TGTGCCAGTAAGCAGGAGTTCGGCAATCAGCCCCAGCATTTT. The full variable domain, its missing parts supplied by reference TRBV19 and TRBJ1-5, is DGGITQSPKYLFRKEGQNVTLSCEQNLNHDAMYWYRQDPGQGLRLIYYSQIVNDFQKGDIAEGYSVSREKKESFPLTVTSAQKNPTAFYLCASKQEFGNQPQHFGDGTRLSIL.

The rearrangement uses TRBV20-1 and TRBJ2-3; 7 bases fit TRBD1. V dropped 2 bases and J dropped 2; count of bases not matched to a gene: 13. Per the germline V gene, CDR1 is DFQATT and CDR2 is SNEGSKA (reference sequence). There are 17 residues in the CDR3. CDR3 region: CSARRPRTGKNTDTQYF. Written as DNA, the CDR3 is TGCAGTGCTAGAAGGCCCCGGACAGGCAAAAACACAGATACGCAGTATTTT.

This clonotype is deemed medium-sized. V usage is TRBV7-9 and J usage is TRBJ1-1; tentative D call: TRBD1 (6 bases). Per germline, CDR1 SEHNR and CDR2 FQNEAQ (reference sequence). The CDR3 has 15 amino acids. Trimming removed 2 bases from V and 0 bases from J, with 10 bases in between. CDR3 residues: CASSLWGGMNTEAFF. CDR3 coding DNA: TGTGCCAGCAGCTTATGGGGGGGCATGAACACTGAAGCTTTCTTT. Together with reference TRBV7-9 and TRBJ1-1, the CDR3 gives the full variable domain: DTGVSQNPRHKITKRGQNVTFRCDPISEHNRLYWYRQTLGQGPEFLTYFQNEAQLEKSRLLSDRFSAERPKGSFSTLEIQRTEQGDSAMYLCASSLWGGMNTEAFFGQGTRLTVV.

This clonotype appeared a few times. The rearrangement uses TRBV4-1 and TRBJ2-2, with D possibly TRBD1 on 5 matching bases. Germline V gene data show CDR1 as MGHRA and CDR2 as YSYEKL. Trimming pared 3 bases from V and 3 bases from J, leaving 23 bases between. This CDR3 has 19 amino acids. CDR3 region: CASSHNLRAGSEYTGELFF. For the CDR3, the DNA is TGCGCCAGCAGCCATAACCTCCGGGCAGGGTCTGAGTACACCGGGGAGCTGTTTTTT.

In this sample, this clonotype turned up a few times. V and J are TRBV5-1 and TRBJ2-3; tentative D call: TRBD2 (6 bases). There are 14 residues in the CDR3. The ends were cut back, 2 bases at V and 2 bases at J, with 9 bases in the middle. The germline gives CDR1 SGHRS, CDR2 YFSETQ. The CDR3 sequence: CASSLGTYTDTQYF. The CDR3 DNA is TGCGCCAGCAGCTTAGGGACTTACACAGATACGCAGTATTTT.

This clonotype occurred a few times. The chain recombines TRBV27 with TRBJ2-1, with TRBD1 matching 10 bases. CDR1 is MNHEY, CDR2 SMNVEV, per germline (reference sequence). There are 17 residues in the CDR3. The ends lost 7 bases at V and 0 bases at J; junction bases unmatched: 9. DNA for the CDR3: TGTGCCAGCACTTCCCCGGGACAGGGGTTCTCCTACAATGAGCAGTTCTTC. Residues: CASTSPGQGFSYNEQFF.

This clonotype was detected a few times. The chain employs TRBV11-2 and TRBJ2-4, with D maybe TRBD1 (7 bases). Trimming stripped 2 bases from V and 4 bases from J, with 15 bases between. Germline CDR1 SGHAT, CDR2 FQNNGV. This CDR3 contains 16 residues. CDR3 DNA: TGTGCCAGCAGCTTACGCGGGACAGCCCTTAAAAACATTCAGTACTTC. Translated, it gives CASSLRGTALKNIQYF.

This clonotype came up a few times. V gene TRBV12-3 or TRBV12-4 combines with J gene TRBJ2-5; 10 bases line up with TRBD2. The CDR3 loop spans 16 amino acids. V shed 3 bases and J 4 bases; nucleotides not matched to a gene: 8. CDR3 DNA sequence: TGTGCCAGCAGTTTCACGTTAGCGGGGGGTGGAGAGACCCAGTACTTC. Translated: CASSFTLAGGGETQYF.